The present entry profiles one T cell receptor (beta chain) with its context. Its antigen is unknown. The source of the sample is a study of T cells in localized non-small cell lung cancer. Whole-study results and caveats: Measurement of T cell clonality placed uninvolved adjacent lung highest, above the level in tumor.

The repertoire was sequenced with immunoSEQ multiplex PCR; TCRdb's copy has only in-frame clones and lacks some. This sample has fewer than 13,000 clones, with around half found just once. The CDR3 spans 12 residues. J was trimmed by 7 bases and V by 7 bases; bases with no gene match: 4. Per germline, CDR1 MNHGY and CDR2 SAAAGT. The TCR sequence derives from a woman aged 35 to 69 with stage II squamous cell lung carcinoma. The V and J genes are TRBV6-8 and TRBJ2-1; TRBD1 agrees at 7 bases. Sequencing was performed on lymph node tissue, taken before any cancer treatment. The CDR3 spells CASKGARNEQFF. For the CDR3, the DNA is TGTGCCAGCAAGGGGGCGAGAAATGAGCAGTTCTTC.